The clone carrying this T cell receptor (beta chain) has a single count. This entry belongs to a study of regulatory T cells in long-lasting Graves disease. Trimming at V came to 6 bases and at J to 5 bases, leaving 7 bases not matched to a gene. CDR3 length: 14 amino acids. CDR1 WSHSY and CDR2 SAAADI come from the germline V gene. Time point: newly diagnosed GD, antithyroid drugs for less than 3 months. Extracted RNA from PBMCs served as the source of the TCR library. Researchers made TCR beta libraries by using iRepertoire HTBI primers and running Arm-PCR on CDR3 regions. In the original workflow: Looking across samples, the authors found approximately 60 TRBV and some 15 TRBJ segments. A single record per CDR3 protein comes from TCRdb applying MiXCR to the multiplex PCR reads. TCRdb's processing, not the study's, gives the V and J calls here. This sample yields about 470,000 distinct CDR3 sequences, of which more than 13% are seen a single time; 16% belongs to the top ten.

This same sample was also taken into another study, of T cells in Graves' hyperthyroidism and ophthalmopathy. That source reports: The HTBI primer set served for first-round RT-PCR of the TCR CDR3.

The chain employs TRBV10-2 and TRBJ2-7; TRBD2 agrees at 10 bases. The sequence came from a woman in her 30s with Graves disease. The source material was peripheral blood mononuclear cells (PBMCs), sampled at new diagnosis, from a patient treated with antithyroid drugs. The CDR3 is CASSSPGLANEQYF. DNA of the CDR3: TGCGCCAGCAGCTCACCGGGACTAGCGAACGAGCAGTACTTC.